The 13 T cell receptor beta chains reported below all come from one sample, sequenced in a study of T cell repertoires in cytomegalovirus infection. TCRdb re-called the reads through MiXCR, storing one row per CDR3 protein. The sample gives more than 350,000 distinct CDR3 sequences, under 40% of which show up once; around 13% is in the top ten. Sequenced material: PBMCs. The receptors derive from a human donor in good health (CMV status not recorded). Some clones in this sample may be carry-over from other donors' samples.

This clonotype was counted at least ten times. The gene calls are TRBV5-5 and TRBJ2-5; 8 bases match TRBD2. Germline V gene data show CDR1 as SGHKS and CDR2 as YYEKEE (reference sequence). This CDR3 has 16 amino acids. The trim removed 3 bases at V and 2 bases at J, leaving 9 bases unmatched. The CDR3 DNA is TGTGCCAGCAGCTGGCCCCGGGAGGGCGAGCAAGAGACCCAGTACTTC. Encoded protein: CASSWPREGEQETQYF.

As regards this clonotype: No conserved phenylalanine or tryptophan ends this CDR3, so it is likely a read error. The DNA is omitted, as the CDR3 cannot be located on it reliably, and the CDR3 follows TCRdb's listing. CDR3 region: CASSHLASNEQLL. The chain couples TRBV7-8 to TRBJ2-1; the listed D gene, TRBD2, was not tested against the DNA. The germline CDR1 and CDR2 sequences are SGHVS and FQNEAQ. Including both end residues, the CDR3 is 13 amino acids long.

The gene calls are TRBV3-1 and TRBJ2-2; D is uncertain. Germline CDR1 and CDR2: LGHDT and YNNKEL (reference sequence). Trimming removed 5 bases at V and 4 bases at J, with 14 bases between. The CDR3 consists of 15 residues. The CDR3 DNA sequence: TGTGCCAGCAGCTTCGGATACTGGGGCACCGGGGAGCTGTTTTTT. Amino acid sequence: CASSFGYWGTGELFF.

The chain employs TRBV3-1 and TRBJ2-2; 14 bases align to TRBD2. The length of the CDR3 is 15 residues. Germline loops: CDR1 LGHDT, CDR2 YNNKEL (reference sequence). The J segment lost 4 bases and the V segment lost 10 bases, leaving 5 bases of the junction unmatched. The CDR3 loop reads CATTGTSGGTGELFF. The DNA of the CDR3 is TGTGCCACCACCGGGACTAGCGGGGGCACCGGGGAGCTGTTTTTT.

This chain joins TRBV12-3 or TRBV12-4 and TRBJ1-6, with D perhaps TRBD1 (6 bases). The ends were cut back, 1 base at V and 10 bases at J, with 8 bases in the middle. The CDR3 runs to 13 residues. The CDR3 loop is CASSLGGGSPLHF. CDR3 sequence (DNA): TGTGCCAGCAGTTTAGGTGGGGGCTCACCCCTCCACTTT.

The chain links TRBV19 to TRBJ2-3; D is unclear. V lost 6 bases, J lost 4 bases, and 17 bases lay in between. Germline V gives CDR1 LNHDA, CDR2 SQIVND (reference sequence). The CDR3 loop spans 15 amino acids. The CDR3 coding sequence is TGTGCCAGTAGGACCGGGCCCCCCTTTGCAGATACGCAGTATTTT. Translation: CASRTGPPFADTQYF. Supplemented by reference TRBV19 and TRBJ2-3, the full variable domain reads DGGITQSPKYLFRKEGQNVTLSCEQNLNHDAMYWYRQDPGQGLRLIYYSQIVNDFQKGDIAEGYSVSREKKESFPLTVTSAQKNPTAFYLCASRTGPPFADTQYFGPGTRLTVL.

This chain uses TRBV29-1 with TRBJ1-1, with a weak D call TRBD1 (5 bases). The germline V gene has CDR1 SQVTM and CDR2 ANQGSEA. Trimming pared 3 bases from V and 0 bases from J, leaving 11 bases between. The CDR3 totals 14 residues. In nucleotides, the CDR3 is TGCAGCGTTGACGGGTTAGGGGTGAACACTGAAGCTTTCTTT. This translates into CSVDGLGVNTEAFF.

This clonotype was recorded a few times. The genes are TRBV28 and TRBJ2-5, with TRBD1 matching 11 bases. This CDR3 has 15 residues. Germline CDR1 MDHEN, CDR2 SYDVKM. V gave up 6 bases and J gave up 1 base; unmatched junction bases: 4. The chain's CDR3 is CASRMGTGGQETQYF. The CDR3 DNA reads TGTGCCAGCAGAATGGGGACAGGGGGCCAAGAGACCCAGTACTTC.

This clonotype was picked up a small number of times. The J gene is TRBJ2-2, the V gene TRBV7-6; 12 positions agree with TRBD2. Per germline, CDR1 SGHVS and CDR2 FNYEAQ. The CDR3 spans 15 residues. V dropped 5 bases and J dropped 6; count of bases not matched to a gene: 4. CDR3: CASSTRTSGAGELFF. CDR3 DNA sequence: TGTGCCAGCAGCACACGGACTAGCGGGGCCGGGGAGCTGTTTTTT.

This clonotype has just a few counts. In nucleotides, the CDR3 is TGTGCCAGCAGCGGATGGGACAGTCCCGACCAAGAGACCCAGTACTTC. It yields the protein CASSGWDSPDQETQYF. This chain connects TRBV7-9 to TRBJ2-5; 7 bases are a match to TRBD1. The V gene end was trimmed by 5 bases and the J gene end by 0 bases; junction bases not matched to a gene: 9. The CDR3 spans 16 residues. Germline CDR1 and CDR2: SEHNR and FQNEAQ (reference sequence).

Many counts were recorded for this clonotype. The chain joins TRBV7-9 to TRBJ2-7; TRBD2 agrees at 9 bases. CDR3 size: 15 residues. V shed 6 bases and J 5 bases; nucleotides not matched to a gene: 11. In germline, CDR1 is SEHNR, CDR2 FQNEAQ (reference sequence). The CDR3 DNA reads as TGTGCCAGCAGTTTCTACAGCGGGGGGTTCGACGAGCAGTACTTC. It specifies CASSFYSGGFDEQYF.

This rearrangement joins TRBV19 to TRBJ2-3, with 13 bases lining up with TRBD2. CDR3 length: 16 residues. CDR1 LNHDA and CDR2 SQIVND come from the germline V gene (reference sequence). After removal of 4 bases from V and 9 bases from J, the junction contained 10 bases not matched to a gene. CDR3 loop: CASSTELAGGPSTQYF. The CDR3 DNA sequence: TGTGCCAGTAGTACCGAACTAGCGGGGGGGCCCAGCACGCAGTATTTT.

A remark on this clonotype: An end of the junction differs from the germline gene, which may be a read error. V gene TRBV7-2 combines with J gene TRBJ1-2, with D tentatively TRBD1 (5 bases). Germline loops: CDR1 SGHTA, CDR2 FQGNSA. The CDR3 length is 13 residues. For the CDR3, the DNA is TGTTCCAGCAGCCCGGGGGGGGGGAATGGCTACACCTTC. Translation gives CSSSPGGGNGYTF.